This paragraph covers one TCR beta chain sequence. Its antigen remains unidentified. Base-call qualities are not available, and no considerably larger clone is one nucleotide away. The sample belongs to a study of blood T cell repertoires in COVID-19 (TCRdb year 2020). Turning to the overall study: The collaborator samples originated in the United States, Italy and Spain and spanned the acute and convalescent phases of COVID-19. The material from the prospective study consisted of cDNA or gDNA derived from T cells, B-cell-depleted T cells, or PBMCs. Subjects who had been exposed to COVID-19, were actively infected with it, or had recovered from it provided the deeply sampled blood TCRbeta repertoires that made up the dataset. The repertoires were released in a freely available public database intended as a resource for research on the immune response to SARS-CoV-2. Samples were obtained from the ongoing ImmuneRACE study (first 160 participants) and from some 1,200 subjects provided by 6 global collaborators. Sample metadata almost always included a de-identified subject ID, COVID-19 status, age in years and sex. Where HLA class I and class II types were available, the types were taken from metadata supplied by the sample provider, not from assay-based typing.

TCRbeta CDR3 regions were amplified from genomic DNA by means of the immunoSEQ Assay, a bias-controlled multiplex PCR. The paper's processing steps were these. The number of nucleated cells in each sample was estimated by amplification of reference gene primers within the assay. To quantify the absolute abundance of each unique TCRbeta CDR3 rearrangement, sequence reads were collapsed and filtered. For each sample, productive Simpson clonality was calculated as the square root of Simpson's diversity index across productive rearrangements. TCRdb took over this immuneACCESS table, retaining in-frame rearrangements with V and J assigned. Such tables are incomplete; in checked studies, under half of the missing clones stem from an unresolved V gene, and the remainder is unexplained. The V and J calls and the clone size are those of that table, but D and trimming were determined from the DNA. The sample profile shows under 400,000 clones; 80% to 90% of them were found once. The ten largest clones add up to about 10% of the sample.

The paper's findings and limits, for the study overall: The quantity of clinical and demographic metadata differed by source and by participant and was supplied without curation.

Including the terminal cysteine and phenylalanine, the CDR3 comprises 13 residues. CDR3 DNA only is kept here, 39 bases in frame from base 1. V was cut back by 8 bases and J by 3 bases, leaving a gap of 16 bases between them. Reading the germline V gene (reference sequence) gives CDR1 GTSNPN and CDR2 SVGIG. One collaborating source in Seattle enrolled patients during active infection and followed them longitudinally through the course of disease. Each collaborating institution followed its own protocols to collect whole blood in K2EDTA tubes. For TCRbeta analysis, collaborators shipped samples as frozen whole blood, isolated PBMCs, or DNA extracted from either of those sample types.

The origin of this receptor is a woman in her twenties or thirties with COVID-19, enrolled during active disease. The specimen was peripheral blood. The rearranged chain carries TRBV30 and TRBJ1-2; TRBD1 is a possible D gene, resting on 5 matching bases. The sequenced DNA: TGTGCCCGCCGGGCTGGGGCGGACTATGGCTACACCTTC. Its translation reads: CARRAGADYGYTF.